This T cell receptor (beta chain) was sequenced in a study of shared T cell receptors in the human thymus. Germline V CDR1 and CDR2: MGHDK, SYGVNS. This CDR3 is built from 18 residues. V was cut by 0 bases and J by 0 bases, with 14 bases left in between. The table came from immunoSEQ multiplex PCR; TCRdb's copy has only in-frame clones and leaves some out. Among some 640,000 clones listed, around 87% were seen once. The sample also formed part of further work on human thymus T cells. That report adds: Resections that were taken during corrective heart surgery supplied the thymus tissue. Unrelated individuals had highly overlapping thymic repertoires, as reported in related research.

The origin of this receptor is a boy in the first two years of life with a congenital heart defect. The source material was thymocytes. V and J are TRBV25-1 and TRBJ1-4; no firm D call. CDR3: CASSEYRSNDATNEKLFF. As DNA, the CDR3 is TGTGCCAGCAGTGAATATCGGAGCAACGATGCAACTAATGAAAAACTGTTTTTT.